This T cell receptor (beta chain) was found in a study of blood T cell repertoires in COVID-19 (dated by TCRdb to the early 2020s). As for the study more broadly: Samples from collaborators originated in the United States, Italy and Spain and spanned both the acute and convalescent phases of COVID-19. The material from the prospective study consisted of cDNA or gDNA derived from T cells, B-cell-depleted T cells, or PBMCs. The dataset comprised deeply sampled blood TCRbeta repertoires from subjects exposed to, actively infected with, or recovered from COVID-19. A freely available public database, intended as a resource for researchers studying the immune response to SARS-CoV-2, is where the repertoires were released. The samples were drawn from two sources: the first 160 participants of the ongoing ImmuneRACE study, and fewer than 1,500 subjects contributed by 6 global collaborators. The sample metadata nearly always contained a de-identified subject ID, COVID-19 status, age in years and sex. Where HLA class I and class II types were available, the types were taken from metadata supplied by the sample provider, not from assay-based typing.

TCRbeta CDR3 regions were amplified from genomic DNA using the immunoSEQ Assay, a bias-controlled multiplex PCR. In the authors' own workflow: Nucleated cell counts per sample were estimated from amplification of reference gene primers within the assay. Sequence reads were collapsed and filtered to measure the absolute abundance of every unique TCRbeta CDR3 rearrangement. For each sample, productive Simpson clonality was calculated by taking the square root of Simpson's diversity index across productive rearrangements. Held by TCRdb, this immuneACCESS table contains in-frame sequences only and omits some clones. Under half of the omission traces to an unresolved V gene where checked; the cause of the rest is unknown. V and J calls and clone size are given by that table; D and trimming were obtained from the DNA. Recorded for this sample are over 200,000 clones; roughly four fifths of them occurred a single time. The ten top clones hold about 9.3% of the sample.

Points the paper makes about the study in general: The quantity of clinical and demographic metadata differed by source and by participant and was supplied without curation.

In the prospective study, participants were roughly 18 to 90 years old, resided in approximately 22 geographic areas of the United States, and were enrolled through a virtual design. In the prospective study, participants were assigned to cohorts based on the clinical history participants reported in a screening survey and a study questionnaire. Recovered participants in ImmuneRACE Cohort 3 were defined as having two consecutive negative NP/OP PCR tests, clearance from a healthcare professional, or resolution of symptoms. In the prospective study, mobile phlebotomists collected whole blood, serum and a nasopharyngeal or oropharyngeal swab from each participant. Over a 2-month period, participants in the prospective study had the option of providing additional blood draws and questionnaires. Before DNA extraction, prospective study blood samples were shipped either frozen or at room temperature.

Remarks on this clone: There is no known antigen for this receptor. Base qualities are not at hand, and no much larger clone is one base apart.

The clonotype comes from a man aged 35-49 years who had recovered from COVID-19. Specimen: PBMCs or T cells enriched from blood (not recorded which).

The DNA sequence is given as TGTGCCAGCAGCCCTAGCAGAAAACCCGGGGAGCTGTTTTTT. This gives the protein CASSPSRKPGELFF. This sequence uses TRBV7-3 and TRBJ2-2; the D region possibly corresponds to TRBD2 (5 bases align). The V end loses 5 bases and the J end loses 6 bases, and a stretch of 13 bases separates them. The germline V gene sets CDR1 to SGHTA and CDR2 to FQGTGA. Including cysteine and phenylalanine, the CDR3 has 14 amino acids. Only the CDR3 part of the read is kept: 42 bases, read in frame from the first base.